The rows below give T cell receptor beta chains drawn from one sample of a study of shared clonotypes between healthy human individuals. Data came from immunoSEQ multiplex PCR; TCRdb stores just in-frame clones and leaves some out. The sample holds 560,000 or so clones; approximately 96% are singletons and the top ten take 0.11%. The sequenced sample consisted of naive CD8+ T cells sorted from blood. The receptors originated from a young woman in good health. CDR3s include the opening cysteine and the closing phenylalanine or tryptophan. The D gene is left open where the match is weak. The size of a clone is reported for some rows only, either as once, few or many, or as a class for expanded clones.

>-|TRBV28|TRBJ1-1|11|-
CASSPNTEAFF
TGTGCCAGCAGCCCGAACACTGAAGCTTTCTTT
>few|TRBV28|TRBJ1-1|13|TRBD1
CASRDRGGTEAFF
TGTGCCAGCAGAGACAGGGGCGGCACTGAAGCTTTCTTT
>-|TRBV5-8|TRBJ2-7|15|TRBD2
CASSLKLAGANEQYF
TGTGCCAGCAGCTTAAAGCTAGCGGGAGCCAACGAGCAGTACTTC
>-|TRBV5-1|TRBJ2-7|15|TRBD1
CASSSLDRGRDEQYF
TGCGCCAGCAGCTCGCTAGACAGGGGTCGGGACGAGCAGTACTTC
>-|TRBV30|TRBJ2-1|13|-
CAWSVLRESEQFF
TGTGCCTGGAGTGTACTAAGGGAATCTGAGCAGTTCTTC
>-|TRBV5-4|TRBJ2-5|16|TRBD2
CASSLRTSGSQETQYF
TGTGCCAGCAGCCTAAGGACTAGCGGGAGCCAAGAGACCCAGTACTTC
>-|TRBV7-6|TRBJ1-5|15|-
CASSLGTAVGEPQHF
TGTGCCAGCAGCTTAGGGACAGCGGTGGGGGAGCCCCAGCATTTT
>-|TRBV27|TRBJ2-7|15|TRBD1
CASSLSGQAHYEQYF
TGTGCCAGCAGTCTGTCGGGACAGGCCCACTACGAGCAGTACTTC
>-|TRBV9|TRBJ2-7|16|-
CASSVDSVEPRDEQYF
TGTGCCAGCAGCGTAGATAGCGTAGAACCCAGGGACGAGCAGTACTTC
>-|TRBV28|TRBJ2-1|14|-
CASSLLGSNNEQFF
TGTGCCAGCAGTTTATTGGGCAGCAACAATGAGCAGTTCTTC
>-|TRBV21-1|TRBJ2-5|15|-
CASSKGKAGDETQYF
TGTGCCAGCAGCAAAGGTAAAGCGGGCGATGAGACCCAGTACTTC
>-|TRBV28|TRBJ1-2|15|TRBD1
CASSGETGVNYGYTF
TGTGCCAGCAGTGGGGAGACAGGGGTTAACTATGGCTACACCTTC
>-|TRBV5-6|TRBJ2-7|12|-
CASSFGTYEQYF
TGTGCCAGCAGCTTTGGGACCTACGAGCAGTACTTC
>-|TRBV28|TRBJ2-7|13|TRBD2
CASSSAGAYEQYF
TGTGCCAGCAGTTCCGCGGGGGCCTACGAGCAGTACTTC
>-|TRBV7-9|TRBJ2-5|15|TRBD2
CASSVSGRYQETQYF
TGTGCCAGCAGCGTAAGCGGGAGGTACCAAGAGACCCAGTACTTC
>once|TRBV27|TRBJ2-7|16|-
CASSLSKGDSSYEQYF
TGTGCCAGCAGTTTATCGAAAGGGGATAGCTCCTACGAGCAGTACTTC
>-|TRBV27|TRBJ1-2|14|-
CASSATGKGYGYTF
TGTGCCAGCAGTGCAACAGGGAAGGGCTATGGCTACACCTTC
>once|TRBV27|TRBJ2-2|14|-
CASSPIINTGELFF
TGTGCCAGCAGTCCAATAATCAACACCGGGGAGCTGTTTTTT
>once|TRBV9|TRBJ2-7|15|TRBD2
CASSDTTSGTYEQYF
TGTGCCAGCAGCGACACTACTAGCGGGACGTACGAGCAGTACTTC
>-|TRBV2|TRBJ1-2|14|-
CASSQGLTFYGYTF
TGTGCCAGCAGTCAGGGGTTGACTTTCTATGGCTACACCTTC
>-|TRBV23-1|TRBJ2-7|15|-
CASSQFLSPIYEQYF
TGCGCCAGCAGTCAATTTCTGTCTCCCATATACGAGCAGTACTTC
>-|TRBV19|TRBJ2-7|17|TRBD2
CASSILYGASGSNEQYF
TGTGCCAGTAGTATATTGTACGGAGCTAGCGGGAGCAACGAGCAGTACTTC
>-|TRBV6-5|TRBJ2-1|13|-
CASSYSRTNEQFF
TGTGCCAGCAGTTACTCGAGGACAAACGAGCAGTTCTTC
>-|TRBV7-6|TRBJ1-2|15|-
CASSPTDSSIYGYTF
TGTGCCAGCAGCCCTACCGACAGCTCTATCTATGGCTACACCTTC
>-|TRBV9|TRBJ2-7|16|TRBD2
CASSVGRLAGYYEQYF
TGTGCCAGCAGCGTAGGACGACTAGCGGGATACTACGAGCAGTACTTC
>-|TRBV5-1|TRBJ2-7|14|TRBD1
CASTSGQYSYEQYF
TGCGCCTCCACCTCGGGACAGTACTCCTACGAGCAGTACTTC
>-|TRBV28|TRBJ1-1|14|-
CASSLFEGKTEAFF
TGTGCCAGCAGTTTATTCGAGGGGAAGACTGAAGCTTTCTTT
>-|TRBV27|TRBJ1-3|15|-
CASHGGPDSGNTIYF
TGTGCCAGCCACGGGGGGCCTGACTCTGGAAACACCATATATTTT
>-|TRBV27|TRBJ1-2|14|-
CASSSGSDYFGYTF
TGTGCCAGCAGTTCAGGGTCGGACTATTTTGGCTACACCTTC
>-|TRBV6-6|TRBJ1-1|14|-
CASSNEAGYTEAFF
TGTGCCAGCAGCAACGAGGCTGGCTACACTGAAGCTTTCTTT
>-|TRBV27|TRBJ2-1|15|TRBD2
CASSLGGRAYNEQFF
TGTGCCAGCAGTTTAGGCGGGAGGGCGTACAATGAGCAGTTCTTC